These 2 T cell receptor beta chains came from one sample sequenced in a study of blood T cell repertoires in COVID-19. This table comes from immunoSEQ multiplex PCR, and its TCRdb copy is limited to in-frame clones, with some not included. The table lists under 250,000 clones, around 85% of them singletons. Sequenced: peripheral blood. These receptors all stem from a woman aged 80 or over with acute or convalescent COVID-19.

This chain links TRBV11-3 with TRBJ2-2; TRBD2 matches 8 bases. Germline CDR1 reads SGHNT; CDR2 reads YENEEA. The CDR3 is 17 amino acids. The V gene end was trimmed by 8 bases and the J gene end by 1 base; junction bases not matched to a gene: 12. Here the CDR3 DNA reads TGTGCCAGCGCTCCGGGTCCGAGCGGGAGGAACACCGGGGAGCTGTTTTTT. Translating it yields CASAPGPSGRNTGELFF.

The chain couples TRBV27 to TRBJ2-3, with TRBD1 matching over 9 bases. This CDR3 has 14 residues. The germline CDR1 and CDR2 sequences are MNHEY and SMNVEV (reference sequence). The V segment lost 8 bases and the J segment 4 bases; nucleotides outside the gene matches: 7. CDR3 in amino acids: CASRGTGIPDTQYF. CDR3 DNA: TGTGCCAGCCGAGGGACAGGGATCCCAGATACGCAGTATTTT.